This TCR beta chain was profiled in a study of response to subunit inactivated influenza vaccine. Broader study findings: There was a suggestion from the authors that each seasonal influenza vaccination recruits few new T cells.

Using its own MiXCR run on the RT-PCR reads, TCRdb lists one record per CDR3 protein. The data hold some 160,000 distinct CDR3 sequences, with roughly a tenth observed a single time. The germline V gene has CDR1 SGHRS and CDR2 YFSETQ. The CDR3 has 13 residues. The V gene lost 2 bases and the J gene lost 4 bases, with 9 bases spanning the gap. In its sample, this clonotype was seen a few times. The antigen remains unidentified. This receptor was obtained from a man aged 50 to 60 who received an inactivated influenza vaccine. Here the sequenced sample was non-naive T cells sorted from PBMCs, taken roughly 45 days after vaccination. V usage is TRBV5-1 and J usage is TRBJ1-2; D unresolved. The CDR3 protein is CASSFGVIYGYTF. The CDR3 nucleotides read TGCGCCAGCAGCTTCGGGGTGATCTATGGCTACACCTTC.